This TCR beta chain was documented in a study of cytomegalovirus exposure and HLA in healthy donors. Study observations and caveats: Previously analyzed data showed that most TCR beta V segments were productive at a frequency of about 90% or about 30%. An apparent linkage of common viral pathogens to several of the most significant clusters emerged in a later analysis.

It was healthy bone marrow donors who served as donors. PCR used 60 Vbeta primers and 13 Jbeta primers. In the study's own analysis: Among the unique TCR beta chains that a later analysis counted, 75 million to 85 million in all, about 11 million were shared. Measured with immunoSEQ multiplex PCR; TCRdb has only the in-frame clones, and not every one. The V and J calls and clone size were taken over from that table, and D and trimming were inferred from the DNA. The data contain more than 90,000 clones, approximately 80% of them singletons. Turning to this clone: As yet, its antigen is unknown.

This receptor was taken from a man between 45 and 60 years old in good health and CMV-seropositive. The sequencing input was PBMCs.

CDR3 coding DNA: TGTGCCAGCAGTATCGGACAGAACCTCCGGGATACGCAGTATTTT. Protein product: CASSIGQNLRDTQYF. This sequence joins TRBV27 and TRBJ2-3; D may be TRBD1 (6 bases). The CDR3 extends over 15 amino acids. Germline values: CDR1 MNHEY, CDR2 SMNVEV (reference sequence). V lost 5 bases to trimming and J lost 6 bases, with 18 bases between them.